Following are 30 T cell receptor beta chains from one sample sequenced in a study of T cells in localized non-small cell lung cancer. Clones were sequenced by immunoSEQ multiplex PCR, and TCRdb holds only the in-frame ones, with some missing. The sample records tens of thousands of clones, 70% to 90% being singletons. Sample: peripheral blood, taken before any cancer treatment. The receptors stem from a woman aged 18 to 55 with stage III lung adenocarcinoma.

The rearrangement joins TRBV10-3 to TRBJ2-3; 7 bases are shared with TRBD2. Germline V gene sequence: CDR1 ENHRY, CDR2 SYGVKD. This CDR3 contains 14 residues. The V and J ends lost 5 bases and 0 bases, in that order; junction bases with no gene match: 2. This CDR3 is CAISWEGSTDTQYF. The CDR3 DNA follows: TGTGCCATCAGTTGGGAGGGGAGCACAGATACGCAGTATTTT.

The chain joins TRBV30 to TRBJ2-6; 9 bases match TRBD1. V trimming: 1 base; J trimming: 4 bases; junction bases outside the gene matches: 11. Germline V gene data show CDR1 as GTSNPN and CDR2 as SVGIG (reference sequence). The CDR3 loop spans 18 amino acids. CDR3 protein: CAWSAPRDRAPGANVLTF. Here the CDR3 DNA reads TGTGCCTGGAGTGCCCCTCGGGACAGGGCCCCGGGGGCCAACGTCCTGACTTTC.

The V call is TRBV4-2, the J call TRBJ2-3, with 8 nucleotides matching TRBD2. This CDR3 is built from 17 residues. After removal of 6 bases from V and 6 bases from J, the junction contained 17 bases not matched to a gene. CDR1 is LGHNA, CDR2 YNFKEQ, per germline. CDR3 sequence (DNA): TGTGCCAGCAGAGCCTACGACGGGCGGGGGGTGGCGGATACGCAGTATTTT. It specifies CASRAYDGRGVADTQYF.

The CDR3 region is CASSRHGTGGSNYGYTF. The CDR3 nucleotides are TGTGCCAGCAGCCGACATGGGACAGGGGGGAGTAACTATGGCTACACCTTC. The V and J genes are TRBV11-2 and TRBJ1-2; 11 positions agree with TRBD1. V lost 5 bases to trimming and J lost 1 base; unmatched junction nucleotides: 9. Germline V lookup: CDR1 SGHAT, CDR2 FQNNGV. This CDR3 spans 17 amino acids.

This clone came up once. The chain has TRBV7-9 and TRBJ2-1, with D perhaps matching TRBD2 (5 bases). V lost 11 bases, J lost 2 bases, and 16 bases lay in between. Per the germline V gene, CDR1 is SEHNR and CDR2 is FQNEAQ (reference sequence). This CDR3 is built from 14 residues. The CDR3 DNA reads TGTGCCCCTTCCCCCAGCGGAACCTACAATGAGCAGTTCTTC. Amino acids: CAPSPSGTYNEQFF.

The chain recombines TRBV7-2 with TRBJ2-1, with D perhaps matching TRBD1 or TRBD2 (5 bases each). CDR1 and CDR2 from the germline V gene are SGHTA and FQGNSA. The V gene lost 1 base and the J gene lost 2 bases, with 18 bases spanning the gap. The CDR3 contains 18 residues. The CDR3 protein is CASSLVISRDGAYNEQFF. The CDR3 DNA reads TGTGCCAGCAGCTTAGTTATCTCCCGGGACGGAGCCTACAATGAGCAGTTCTTC.

CDR3 nucleotides: TGTGCCAGCAGTTACTCCGGCCCGAGAGAAGCTTTCTTT. Its protein is CASSYSGPREAFF. The V and J genes are TRBV6-5 and TRBJ1-1; no clear D. This CDR3 has 13 residues. V lost 0 bases and J lost 8, with 10 bases in between. Germline V gene lookup returns CDR1 MNHEY and CDR2 SVGAGI.

This clone came up a few times. This sequence joins TRBV19 and TRBJ1-6; weak D call: TRBD1 (5 bases). The CDR3 is made up of 11 amino acids. V was shortened by 8 bases and J by 12 bases, with 11 bases between the two germline ends. Germline V gene data show CDR1 as LNHDA and CDR2 as SQIVND (reference sequence). CDR3 DNA: TGTGCCAGTGGGGCGGCTGGACCCCTCCACTTT. It is translated as CASGAAGPLHF.

V gene TRBV6-6 combines with J gene TRBJ2-3; a possible D gene is TRBD1 (6 bases). V was clipped by 6 bases and J by 4 bases, with 11 bases between them. CDR1 and CDR2 (germline): MNHNY, SVGAGI (reference sequence). The CDR3 runs 13 residues. The CDR3 spells CASSHTGSDTQYF. In DNA form, the CDR3 reads TGTGCCAGCAGCCACACAGGGTCAGATACGCAGTATTTT.

The gene calls are TRBV14 and TRBJ1-3; D remains unclear. CDR1 SGHDN and CDR2 FVKESK come from the germline V gene. The CDR3 covers 11 residues. Trimming took 5 bases from V and 7 from J, leaving 6 bases between them. The CDR3 region is CASSYSNTIYF. The CDR3 DNA is TGTGCCAGCAGCTACTCGAACACCATATATTTT. Drawing the rest from reference TRBV14 and TRBJ1-3, the complete variable domain is EAGVTQFPSHSVIEKGQTVTLRCDPISGHDNLYWYRRVMGKEIKFLLHFVKESKQDESGMPNNRFLAERTGGTYSTLKVQPAELEDSGVYFCASSYSNTIYFGEGSWLTVV.

V is TRBV2 and J is TRBJ2-1; 12 nucleotides agree with TRBD2. Germline loops: CDR1 SNHLY, CDR2 FYNNEI. CDR3 length: 15 amino acids. The V gene end was trimmed by 4 bases and the J gene end by 9 bases; junction bases not matched to a gene: 7. The DNA for the CDR3 is TGTGCCAGCAGTGTGGCTAGCGGGGGGGCCTTTGAGCAGTTCTTC. Amino acid sequence: CASSVASGGAFEQFF.

The chain recombines TRBV4-1 with TRBJ1-1; D gene ambiguous. This CDR3 has 13 residues. Looked up from germline, CDR1 is MGHRA and CDR2 is YSYEKL. Trimming cost V 4 bases and J 6 bases, with 12 bases left between them. The CDR3: CASSLGGISEAFF. DNA of the CDR3: TGCGCCAGCAGCCTGGGCGGAATCTCTGAAGCTTTCTTT.

The V and J genes are TRBV2 and TRBJ2-6, with D uncertain. CDR1 SNHLY and CDR2 FYNNEI come from the germline V gene. V was clipped by 6 bases and J by 0 bases, with 15 bases between them. The CDR3 is 17 residues long. The DNA of the CDR3 is TGTGCCAGCAGCCCAGGACCGTACCGCTCTGGGGCCAACGTCCTGACTTTC. Translated, it gives CASSPGPYRSGANVLTF. Filled out from reference TRBV2 and TRBJ2-6, the complete variable domain reads EPEVTQTPSHQVTQMGQEVILRCVPISNHLYFYWYRQILGQKVEFLVSFYNNEISEKSEIFDDQFSVERPDGSNFTLKIRSTKLEDSAMYFCASSPGPYRSGANVLTFGAGSRLTVL.

This clone was found once. The rearrangement links TRBV2 to TRBJ2-7; D call uncertain. From germline, CDR1 is SNHLY and CDR2 FYNNEI. The CDR3 runs to 13 residues. V lost 0 bases and J lost 0, with 3 bases in between. The CDR3 DNA is TGTGCCAGCAGTGAAGCCAACTCCTACGAGCAGTACTTC. It is translated as CASSEANSYEQYF.

This chain joins TRBV6-6 and TRBJ1-6; D may be TRBD1 (5 bases). Per the germline V gene, CDR1 is MNHNY and CDR2 is SVGAGI (reference sequence). The CDR3 is made up of 15 amino acids. With 0 bases removed from V and 6 bases from J, the gap between germline ends came to 9 bases. In nucleotides, the CDR3 is TGTGCCAGCAGTTACTCGCAACAGGCTAATTCACCCCTCCACTTT. It is translated as CASSYSQQANSPLHF.

This clone was seen more than once but under ten times. This chain links TRBV6-1 with TRBJ2-7; 9 bases align to TRBD2. CDR1 and CDR2 from the germline V gene are MNHNS and SASEGT. This CDR3 has 15 residues. Unmatched junction bases numbered 12, after V lost 8 bases and J lost 4 bases. The chain's CDR3 is CASGKVAGDNYEQYF. CDR3 coding DNA: TGTGCCAGCGGGAAAGTAGCGGGGGACAATTACGAGCAGTACTTC.

The J gene is TRBJ2-3, the V gene TRBV7-2, with TRBD1 as a possible D gene (5 bases). With 5 bases removed from V and 5 bases from J, the gap between germline ends came to 23 bases. CDR3 length: 17 amino acids. CDR1 and CDR2 from the germline V gene are SGHTA and FQGNSA. The CDR3 nucleotides are TGTGCCAGCAGCCTAACGACCCTGCAGGGTAGGGGAGATACGCAGTATTTT. Its protein product is CASSLTTLQGRGDTQYF.

V usage is TRBV6-1 and J usage is TRBJ2-7, with 8 bases lining up with TRBD2. The CDR3 has 15 residues. V lost 7 bases, J lost 2 bases, and 10 bases stayed unmatched. The germline CDR1 and CDR2 sequences are MNHNS and SASEGT. Written as DNA, the CDR3 is TGTGCCAGCACCCCCGCCGGGGGGGCCACCTACGAGCAGTACTTC. Translated, it gives CASTPAGGATYEQYF.

The gene calls are TRBV7-9 and TRBJ2-7; 8 bases align to TRBD1. Germline V lookup: CDR1 SEHNR, CDR2 FQNEAQ (reference sequence). The trim removed 4 bases at V and 4 bases at J, leaving 3 bases unmatched. The CDR3 has 13 amino acids. The CDR3 coding sequence is TGTGCCAGCAGCTCGGGGACAGGATACGAGCAGTACTTC. Amino acids: CASSSGTGYEQYF.

The gene calls are TRBV30 and TRBJ2-3; D gene ambiguous. The CDR3 is 15 amino acids. From germline, CDR1 is GTSNPN and CDR2 SVGIG (reference sequence). Trimming took off 0 bases at V and 0 bases at J, with 10 bases between the two ends. As DNA, the CDR3 is TGTGCCTGGAGTGTACTTCTGACTAGCACAGATACGCAGTATTTT. It translates to CAWSVLLTSTDTQYF.

V is TRBV30 and J is TRBJ1-2; 7 bases line up with TRBD1. In germline, CDR1 is GTSNPN, CDR2 SVGIG (reference sequence). The CDR3 runs to 14 residues. V lost 3 bases and J lost 0; bases outside the gene matches: 4. Here the CDR3 DNA reads TGTGCCTGGAGCCGTGGGACAGCTAACTATGGCTACACCTTC. This gives the protein CAWSRGTANYGYTF.

V usage is TRBV7-6 and J usage is TRBJ2-3; tentatively, D is TRBD1 or TRBD2 (7 bases each). Trimming shortened V by 4 bases and J by 2 bases, and 13 bases separated the two germline ends. The germline gives CDR1 SGHVS, CDR2 FNYEAQ. This CDR3 contains 15 residues. The CDR3 is CASSSAGQTTDTQYF. The CDR3 nucleotides are TGTGCCAGCAGCTCAGCGGGACAGACCACAGATACGCAGTATTTT.

This sequence joins TRBV18 and TRBJ2-5; D unresolved. This CDR3 comprises 13 residues. Germline CDR1 KGHSH, CDR2 LQKENI. Trimming left V 3 bases short and J 1 base short, with 6 bases between. CDR3: CASSPASQETQYF. CDR3 coding DNA: TGTGCCAGCTCACCGGCCAGCCAAGAGACCCAGTACTTC.

The V and J genes are TRBV7-3 and TRBJ2-1; 12 positions agree with TRBD2. The germline CDR1 and CDR2 sequences are SGHTA and FQGTGA. This CDR3 region has 15 residues. The V segment lost 4 bases and the J segment 8 bases; nucleotides outside the gene matches: 6. The CDR3 DNA is TGTGCCAGCAGCTCTCCTAGCGGGGGGGTGTATGAGCAGTTCTTC. It yields the protein CASSSPSGGVYEQFF.

J is TRBJ1-2 and V is TRBV5-6; TRBD1 is a possible D gene (5 bases). The CDR3 runs to 14 residues. Germline V gives CDR1 SGHDT, CDR2 YYEEEE. Trimming pared 4 bases from V and 7 bases from J, leaving 17 bases between. The chain's CDR3 is CASSPKSSGGGYTF. As DNA, the CDR3 is TGTGCCAGCAGCCCTAAGTCTTCCGGGGGTGGCTACACCTTC.

The rearrangement joins TRBV30 to TRBJ1-1; no firm D call. The CDR3 runs to 10 residues. Trimming shortened V by 5 bases and J by 8 bases, and 9 bases separated the two germline ends. Germline CDR1 GTSNPN, CDR2 SVGIG (reference sequence). CDR3 region: CAWGEREAFF. In DNA form, the CDR3 reads TGTGCCTGGGGGGAGAGGGAAGCTTTCTTT.

This clone was recorded once. The chain is built from TRBV11-2 and TRBJ1-1, with D possibly TRBD1 on 5 matching bases. The germline gives CDR1 SGHAT, CDR2 FQNNGV. This CDR3 spans 14 amino acids. The V and J ends lost 1 base and 3 bases respectively, with 9 bases between them. CDR3 loop: CASSLGSGHTEAFF. CDR3 nucleotide sequence: TGTGCCAGCAGCTTAGGATCGGGGCACACTGAAGCTTTCTTT. Full variable domain (remainder filled in from reference TRBV11-2 and TRBJ1-1): EAGVAQSPRYKIIEKRQSVAFWCNPISGHATLYWYQQILGQGPKLLIQFQNNGVVDDSQLPKDRFSAERLKGVDSTLKIQPAKLEDSAVYLCASSLGSGHTEAFFGQGTRLTVV.

Written as DNA, the CDR3 is TGTGCCAGCAGTGGGGGACTTCGGGAGCAGTACTTC. Protein: CASSGGLREQYF. The chain carries TRBV6-1 and TRBJ2-7, with D possibly matching TRBD2 (6 bases). The V gene's germline CDR1 is MNHNS and CDR2 SASEGT. The V gene lost 4 bases and the J gene lost 7 bases, with 11 bases spanning the gap. The length of the CDR3 is 12 residues.

This chain links TRBV2 with TRBJ1-4; possible D gene TRBD1, 6 bases. CDR3 length: 13 amino acids. V was cut by 8 bases and J by 5 bases, with 12 bases left in between. Germline CDR1 SNHLY, CDR2 FYNNEI. The CDR3 region has the DNA TGTGCCAGCGGGCGGACAGTAAATGAAAAACTGTTTTTT. This translates into CASGRTVNEKLFF.

The chain uses TRBV19 and TRBJ2-4; D is uncertain. This CDR3 comprises 12 residues. Trimming stripped 8 bases from V and 0 bases from J, with 5 bases between. Germline V gene sequence: CDR1 LNHDA, CDR2 SQIVND (reference sequence). The CDR3 DNA reads as TGTGCCAGTCGACTAGCCAAAAACATTCAGTACTTC. Its translation: CASRLAKNIQYF.